Below, 10 T cell receptor beta chains from the same sample are listed, as sequenced in a study of blood T cell repertoires in COVID-19. Only in-frame clones appear in the TCRdb table, and some are missing; sequencing was by immunoSEQ multiplex PCR. The data show 150,000 to 200,000 clones, 83% seen once. The sample consisted of peripheral blood. The origin of the receptors is a human donor in a cohort sampled during active COVID-19.

Written as DNA, the CDR3 is TGTGCCAGCAGCTTACACGAATATACCACCCAGGACTATGGCTACACCTTC. Amino acids: CASSLHEYTTQDYGYTF. The rearrangement links TRBV5-5 to TRBJ1-2; no reliable D call. The CDR3 consists of 17 residues. Germline V CDR1 and CDR2: SGHKS, YYEKEE (reference sequence). Deletions cut 2 bases from V and 3 bases from J, with 20 bases between.

The rearrangement joins TRBV5-1 to TRBJ2-1, with D possibly matching TRBD1 (5 bases). Germline CDR1 reads SGHRS; CDR2 reads YFSETQ. V gave up 3 bases and J gave up 5 bases, with 12 bases separating them. The CDR3 consists of 14 residues. CDR3 residues: CASSSRAGNNEQFF. The DNA of the CDR3 is TGCGCCAGCAGCTCACGGGCAGGGAACAATGAGCAGTTCTTC.

The chain carries TRBV27 and TRBJ2-3; TRBD2 aligns across 10 bases. There are 19 residues in the CDR3. J lost 4 bases, V lost 0 bases, and 13 bases had no gene match. Germline CDR1 is MNHEY and CDR2 is SMNVEV (reference sequence). Here the CDR3 reads CASSLSFGAAGGGADTQYF. CDR3 nucleotide sequence: TGTGCCAGCAGTTTATCGTTCGGAGCAGCGGGAGGGGGGGCAGATACGCAGTATTTT.

This clone was recorded once. The CDR3 sequence is CSVYDRGPAYEQYF. The CDR3 DNA sequence: TGCAGCGTATACGACAGGGGCCCGGCCTACGAGCAGTACTTC. This sequence joins TRBV29-1 and TRBJ2-7, with TRBD1 matching over 8 bases. CDR1 is SQVTM, CDR2 ANQGSEA, per germline. CDR3 size: 14 residues. V lost 6 bases to trimming and J lost 2 bases; unmatched junction nucleotides: 9.

The chain recombines TRBV7-8 with TRBJ2-7; no definite D call. V was cut by 1 base and J by 3 bases, with 7 bases left in between. Per germline, CDR1 SGHVS and CDR2 FQNEAQ. There are 13 residues in the CDR3. The CDR3 loop reads CASSLVGGYEQYF. DNA for the CDR3: TGTGCCAGCAGCTTAGTTGGCGGCTACGAGCAGTACTTC. The full variable domain, with the rest looked up from reference TRBV7-8 and TRBJ2-7, is GAGVSQSPRYKVAKRGQDVALRCDPISGHVSLFWYQQALGQGPEFLTYFQNEAQLDKSGLPSDRFFAERPEGSVSTLKIQRTQQEDSAVYLCASSLVGGYEQYFGPGTRLTVT.

This chain joins TRBV6-2 or TRBV6-3 and TRBJ1-2; D uncertain. CDR3 size: 13 residues. Trimming removed 2 bases at V and 8 bases at J, with 12 bases between. The germline V gene has CDR1 MNHEY and CDR2 SVGEGT. The CDR3 is CASSYLGVGGYTF. The CDR3 coding sequence is TGTGCCAGCAGTTACCTCGGAGTTGGCGGCTACACCTTC.

The rearrangement joins TRBV7-9 to TRBJ2-1; weak D call: TRBD1 (7 bases). V shed 6 bases and J shed 8 bases, with 17 bases lying between them. Per germline, CDR1 SEHNR and CDR2 FQNEAQ (reference sequence). The CDR3 length is 14 residues. The CDR3 loop is CASRYSQGGYEQFF. CDR3 in DNA: TGTGCCAGCAGGTATTCCCAGGGGGGTTATGAGCAGTTCTTC.

The gene calls are TRBV28 and TRBJ1-1; possibly TRBD1 for D (6 bases). The CDR3 length is 13 residues. CDR1 and CDR2 (germline): MDHEN, SYDVKM. V was cut by 3 bases and J by 7 bases, with 12 bases left in between. CDR3 region: CASSLGGAGEAFF. The CDR3 bases are TGTGCCAGCAGTTTGGGGGGGGCCGGTGAAGCTTTCTTT.

The CDR3 here is CASSRELAKPYNEQFF. CDR3 coding DNA: TGTGCCAGCAGCCGGGAGCTAGCGAAACCGTACAATGAGCAGTTCTTC. The chain links TRBV3-1 (or the pseudogene TRBV3-2) to TRBJ2-1; D is possibly TRBD2 (6 bases). From germline, CDR1 is LGHDT and CDR2 YNNKEL (reference sequence). The V end lost 4 bases, the J end lost 4 bases, and 17 bases lay between the germline ends. The CDR3 extends over 16 amino acids.

V is TRBV5-8 and J is TRBJ2-6, with TRBD2 matching 8 bases. CDR1 is SGHTS, CDR2 YDEGEE, per germline. Trimming removed 4 bases from V and 4 bases from J; junction bases left unmatched: 10. The CDR3 is 17 residues long. The CDR3 DNA follows: TGTGCCAGCAGCCCTCAGCGGGGGCTAGGGGGGGCCAACGTCCTGACTTTC. It codes for CASSPQRGLGGANVLTF.